The T cell receptor (beta chain) under discussion was sequenced for a study of T cell changes during pregnancy in multiple sclerosis. CDR1 and CDR2 from the germline V gene are SEHNR and FQNEAQ (reference sequence). J gave up 7 bases and V 6 bases, and 10 bases lay outside the gene matches. CDR3 length equals 15 residues. Method: immunoSEQ multiplex PCR; TCRdb's copy keeps in-frame clones and lacks some. This sample has 26,000 or so clones, with over 80% found just once. V usage is TRBV7-9 and J usage is TRBJ1-4, with 8 bases aligning to TRBD1. The receptor was derived from a female donor with multiple sclerosis, enrolled in a pregnancy study. The sequencing here drew on CD8+ T cells from peripheral blood mononuclear cells, taken before pregnancy. The CDR3 spells CASRQSGGASEKLFF. CDR3 coding DNA: TGTGCCAGCAGACAATCAGGGGGCGCGAGTGAAAAACTGTTTTTT.